This T cell receptor beta chain was profiled in a study of post-analysis software for immune sequencing data. Study-level results: Several TRBV segments (TRBV5-6, TRBV5-1 and TRBV20-1 among them) occurred more frequently in patients than in controls.

Unique molecular identifiers were carried by the TCR beta cDNA libraries. TCRdb itself ran the PCR reads through MiXCR, one entry per CDR3 protein. This sample has approximately 630,000 distinct CDR3 sequences; roughly three fifths occur once, and the top ten carry roughly 12%. Germline V lookup: CDR1 SQVTM, CDR2 ANQGSEA. The V and J ends lost 6 bases and 6 bases, in that order; junction bases with no gene match: 8. The CDR3 is made up of 13 amino acids. Notes on this clonotype: Its antigen remains unknown.

The TCR was taken from a girl aged 2 to 10 with multiple sclerosis. The sequencing sample was made of blood. The J gene is TRBJ2-1, the V gene TRBV29-1; TRBD2 matches at 7 bases. For the CDR3, the DNA is TGCAGCGTGCGGCGGGAGTCTTTCAATGAGCAGTTCTTC. Translation: CSVRRESFNEQFF.